The next 9 T cell receptor beta chains were all read from a single sample in a study of cytomegalovirus exposure and HLA in healthy donors. The PCR used 60 Vbeta and 13 Jbeta primers. Sequencing used immunoSEQ multiplex PCR; TCRdb keeps in-frame clones, though not all of them. The table has more than 110,000 clones, about four fifths seen once. Sequencing was performed on PBMCs. The origin of the receptors is a male donor in good health and CMV-seronegative.

The chain combines TRBV29-1 with TRBJ1-3; the match to TRBD1 covers 10 bases. Germline CDR1 is SQVTM and CDR2 is ANQGSEA. Trimming at V came to 5 bases and at J to 3 bases, leaving 25 bases not matched to a gene. The CDR3 runs to 21 residues. The CDR3: CSVSRREHREGQGFVGNTIYF. CDR3 DNA sequence: TGCAGCGTTTCCCGGCGCGAACATCGGGAGGGACAGGGGTTTGTTGGAAACACCATATATTTT.

This clone appeared a few times. V usage is TRBV6-1 and J usage is TRBJ2-3; D perhaps matches TRBD1 (6 bases). The V end lost 2 bases, the J end lost 0 bases, and 9 bases lay between the germline ends. Germline loops: CDR1 MNHNS, CDR2 SASEGT. The length of the CDR3 is 15 residues. CDR3 region: CASSESTGSTDTQYF. DNA for the CDR3: TGTGCCAGCAGTGAATCAACAGGGAGCACAGATACGCAGTATTTT.

This clone was detected once. The rearrangement uses TRBV23-1 and TRBJ1-6, with 7 bases lining up with TRBD1. TRBV23-1 is an ORF, and what it does is uncertain. The CDR3 totals 19 residues. V shed 0 bases and J 1 base; nucleotides not matched to a gene: 9. The CDR3: CASSQSTGRVWSYNSPLHF. The CDR3 region has the DNA TGCGCCAGCAGTCAATCGACAGGGCGGGTTTGGTCCTATAATTCACCCCTCCACTTT.

This chain connects TRBV6-1 to TRBJ1-2; no firm D call. This CDR3 has 13 amino acids. Trimming took off 1 base at V and 2 bases at J, with 5 bases between the two ends. Germline assignment: CDR1 MNHNS and CDR2 SASEGT. CDR3 nucleotides: TGTGCCAGCAGTGAAGGCCTAAACTATGGCTACACCTTC. This translates into CASSEGLNYGYTF.

In DNA, the CDR3 is TGTGCCAGCAGCGTAGCTATCAACACCGGGGAGCTGTTTTTT. It yields the protein CASSVAINTGELFF. The chain recombines TRBV9 with TRBJ2-2, with D uncertain. Germline assignment: CDR1 SGDLS and CDR2 YYNGEE. The CDR3 has 14 residues. Deletions cut 0 bases from V and 2 bases from J, with 5 bases between.

The rearrangement links TRBV5-4 to TRBJ2-5; D is perhaps TRBD2 (6 bases). V was shortened by 4 bases and J by 5 bases, with 12 bases between the two germline ends. This CDR3 comprises 13 residues. Per germline, CDR1 SGHNT and CDR2 YYREEE (reference sequence). CDR3 protein: CASSVTSLETQYF. The CDR3 DNA sequence: TGTGCCAGCAGCGTAACTAGCTTGGAGACCCAGTACTTC.

This clone was counted between two and nine times. The chain combines TRBV27 with TRBJ1-1; 7 nucleotides match TRBD1. The CDR3 is 13 amino acids. The V and J ends lost 2 bases and 13 bases, in that order; junction bases with no gene match: 10. Germline loops: CDR1 MNHEY, CDR2 SMNVEV (reference sequence). The CDR3 region is CASSLAGGQPLFF. The CDR3 DNA is TGTGCCAGCAGTTTAGCCGGGGGACAGCCTCTTTTCTTT.

This clone was observed a single time. The chain joins TRBV5-4 to TRBJ1-2; 8 positions agree with TRBD1. The CDR3 consists of 16 residues. With V trimmed by 4 bases and J by 3 bases, 11 bases remained unmatched. Germline-derived CDR1 and CDR2 are SGHNT and YYREEE (reference sequence). This chain's CDR3 is CASSGTKLTGDYGYTF. In DNA, the CDR3 is TGTGCCAGCAGCGGAACGAAACTGACAGGGGACTATGGCTACACCTTC. Full variable domain (remainder filled in from reference TRBV5-4 and TRBJ1-2): ETGVTQSPTHLIKTRGQQVTLRCSSQSGHNTVSWYQQALGQGPQFIFQYYREEENGRGNFPPRFSGLQFPNYSSELNVNALELDDSALYLCASSGTKLTGDYGYTFGSGTRLTVV.

In nucleotides, the CDR3 is TGCGCCAGCAGCCCCCACCGGGACACTGAAGCTTTCTTT. This translates into CASSPHRDTEAFF. The rearrangement uses TRBV5-1 and TRBJ1-1, with D unresolved. CDR1 is SGHRS and CDR2 is YFSETQ in the germline V gene. Trimming took 4 bases from V and 3 from J, leaving 10 bases between them. CDR3 length: 13 amino acids. Together with reference TRBV5-1 and TRBJ1-1, the CDR3 gives the full variable domain: KAGVTQTPRYLIKTRGQQVTLSCSPISGHRSVSWYQQTPGQGLQFLFEYFSETQRNKGNFPGRFSGRQFSNSRSEMNVSTLELGDSALYLCASSPHRDTEAFFGQGTRLTVV.